This T cell receptor (beta chain) stems from a study of CD8 T cells in ankylosing spondylitis. Broader study findings: Those disease-linked clones were CD8+; they were also relatively rare in peripheral blood. Reportedly, disease-linked clones are significantly enriched in ankylosing spondylitis patients' matched synovial fluid. Made up of eight highly homologous variants, a TCR beta motif appeared characteristic of ankylosing spondylitis blood.

As regards this clonotype: The target antigen is unknown.

Construction of TCR beta libraries was performed using quantitative 5'-RACE with molecular barcodes. From the 5' RACE reads, TCRdb called clonotypes with MiXCR, one entry per CDR3 protein. The table lists about 540,000 distinct CDR3 sequences, over 9.5% of them singletons. This receptor was taken from a male donor with ankylosing spondylitis. Sequenced: blood, either unsorted or a sorted T cell fraction (not recorded which).

The DNA for the CDR3 is TGTGCCAGCAGCCTCGAGCGGAATGAGCAGTTCTTC. It is translated as CASSLERNEQFF. V usage is TRBV7-9 and J usage is TRBJ2-1; D perhaps matches TRBD2 (5 bases). Germline loops: CDR1 SEHNR, CDR2 FQNEAQ (reference sequence). Trimming removed 5 bases at V and 7 bases at J, with 9 bases between. This CDR3 contains 12 residues.